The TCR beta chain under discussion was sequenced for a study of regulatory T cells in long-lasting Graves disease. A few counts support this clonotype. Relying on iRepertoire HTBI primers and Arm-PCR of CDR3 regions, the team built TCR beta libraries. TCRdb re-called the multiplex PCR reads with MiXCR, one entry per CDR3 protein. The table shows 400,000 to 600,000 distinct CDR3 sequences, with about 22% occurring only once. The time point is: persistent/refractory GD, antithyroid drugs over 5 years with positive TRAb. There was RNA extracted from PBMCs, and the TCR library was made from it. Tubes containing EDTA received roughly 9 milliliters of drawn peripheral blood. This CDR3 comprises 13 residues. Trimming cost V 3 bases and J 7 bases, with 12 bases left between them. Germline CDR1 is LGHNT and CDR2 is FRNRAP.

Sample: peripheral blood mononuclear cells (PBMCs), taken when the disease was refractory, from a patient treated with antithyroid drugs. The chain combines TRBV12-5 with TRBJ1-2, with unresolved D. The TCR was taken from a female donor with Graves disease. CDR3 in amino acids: CASGLGGLRGYTF. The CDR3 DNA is TGTGCTAGTGGTTTAGGAGGGCTACGTGGCTACACCTTC.